This TCR beta chain was sequenced in a study of immune evolution from preneoplasia to lung adenocarcinoma. Study results and limitations: Later-stage lesions appeared to have more T cells, more diversity, less clonality.

A note on this clone: The antigen is not known.

Two lung cancer pathologists independently confirmed each histologic diagnosis. This CDR3 is 16 amino acids long. Per germline, CDR1 ENHRY and CDR2 SYGVKD. V was clipped by 2 bases and J by 0 bases, with 11 bases between them. Only in-frame clones appear in the TCRdb table, and some are missing; sequencing was by immunoSEQ multiplex PCR. The sample consists of around 3,700 clones, roughly 85% of them appearing once. The sample was FFPE invasive lung adenocarcinoma tissue. This clonotype was obtained from a person in their fifties with lung adenocarcinoma. The J gene is TRBJ2-1, the V gene TRBV10-3; D is unclear. In DNA form, the CDR3 reads TGTGCCATCAGTGAGGTGGACCCCCGCTCCTACAATGAGCAGTTCTTC. It translates to CAISEVDPRSYNEQFF.